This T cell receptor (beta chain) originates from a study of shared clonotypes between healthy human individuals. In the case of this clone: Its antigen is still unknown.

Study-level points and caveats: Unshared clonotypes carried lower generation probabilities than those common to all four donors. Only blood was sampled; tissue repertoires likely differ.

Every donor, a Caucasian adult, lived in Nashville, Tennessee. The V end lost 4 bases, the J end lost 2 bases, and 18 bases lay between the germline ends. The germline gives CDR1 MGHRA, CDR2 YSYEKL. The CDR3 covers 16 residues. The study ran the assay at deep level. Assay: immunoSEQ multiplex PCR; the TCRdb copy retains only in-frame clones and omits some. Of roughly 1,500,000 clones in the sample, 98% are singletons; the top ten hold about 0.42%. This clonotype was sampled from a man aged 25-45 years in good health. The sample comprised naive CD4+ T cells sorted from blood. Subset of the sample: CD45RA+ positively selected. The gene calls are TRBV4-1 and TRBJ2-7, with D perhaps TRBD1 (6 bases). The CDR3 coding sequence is TGCGCCAGCAGCCCAACCGGGCAGGGGCCACCCTACGAGCAGTACTTC. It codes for CASSPTGQGPPYEQYF.